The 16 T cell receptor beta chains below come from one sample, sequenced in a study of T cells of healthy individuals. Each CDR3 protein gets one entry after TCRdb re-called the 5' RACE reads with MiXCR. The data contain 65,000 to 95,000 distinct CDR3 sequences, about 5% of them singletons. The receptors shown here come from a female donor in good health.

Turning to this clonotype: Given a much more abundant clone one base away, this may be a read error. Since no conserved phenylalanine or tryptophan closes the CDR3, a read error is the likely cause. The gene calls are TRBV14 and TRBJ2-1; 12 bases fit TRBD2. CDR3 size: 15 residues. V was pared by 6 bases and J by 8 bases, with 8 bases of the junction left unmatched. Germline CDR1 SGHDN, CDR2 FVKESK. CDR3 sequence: CASRTSGSPGDEQFY. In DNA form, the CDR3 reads TGTGCCAGCAGGACTAGCGGGAGCCCGGGAGATGAGCAGTTCTAC.

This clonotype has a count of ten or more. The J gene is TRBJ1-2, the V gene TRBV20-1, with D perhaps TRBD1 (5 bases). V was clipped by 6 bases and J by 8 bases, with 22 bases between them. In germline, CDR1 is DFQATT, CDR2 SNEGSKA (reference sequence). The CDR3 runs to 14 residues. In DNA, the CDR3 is TGCAGTGCACCTCTTCGAACAGGAGCGGGGGGCTACACCTTC. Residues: CSAPLRTGAGGYTF.

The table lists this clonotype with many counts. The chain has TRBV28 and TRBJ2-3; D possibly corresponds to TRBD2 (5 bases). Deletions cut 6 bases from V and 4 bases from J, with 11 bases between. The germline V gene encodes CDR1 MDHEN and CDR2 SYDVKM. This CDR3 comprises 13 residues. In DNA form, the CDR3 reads TGTGCCAGCAGGGCTAACGGGGCAGATACGCAGTATTTT. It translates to CASRANGADTQYF.

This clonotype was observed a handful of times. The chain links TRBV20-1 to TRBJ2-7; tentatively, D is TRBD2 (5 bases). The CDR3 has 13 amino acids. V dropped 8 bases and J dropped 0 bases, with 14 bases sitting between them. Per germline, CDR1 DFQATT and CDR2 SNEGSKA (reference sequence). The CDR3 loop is CSPIRDSSYEQYF. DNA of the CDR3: TGCAGTCCCATCCGGGATAGCTCCTACGAGCAGTACTTC.

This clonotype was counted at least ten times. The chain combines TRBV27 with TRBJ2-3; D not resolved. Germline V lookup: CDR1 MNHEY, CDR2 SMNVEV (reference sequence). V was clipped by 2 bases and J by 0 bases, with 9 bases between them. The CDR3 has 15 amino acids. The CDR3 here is CASSLGLASTDTQYF. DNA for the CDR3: TGTGCCAGCAGTTTAGGGTTAGCTAGCACAGATACGCAGTATTTT.

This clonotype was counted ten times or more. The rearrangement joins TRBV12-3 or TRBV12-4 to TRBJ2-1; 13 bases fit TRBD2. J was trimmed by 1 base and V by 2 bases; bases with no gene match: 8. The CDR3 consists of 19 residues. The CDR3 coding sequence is TGTGCCAGCAGTTTAAGTTTACTAGCGGGGGGGAAGTCCTACAATGAGCAGTTCTTC. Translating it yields CASSLSLLAGGKSYNEQFF.

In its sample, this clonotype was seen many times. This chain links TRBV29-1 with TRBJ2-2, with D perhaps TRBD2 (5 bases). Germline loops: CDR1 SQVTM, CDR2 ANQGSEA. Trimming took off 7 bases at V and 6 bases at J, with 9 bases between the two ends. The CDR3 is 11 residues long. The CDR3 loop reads CSGGRSGELFF. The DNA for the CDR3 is TGCAGCGGAGGGAGATCCGGGGAGCTGTTTTTT.

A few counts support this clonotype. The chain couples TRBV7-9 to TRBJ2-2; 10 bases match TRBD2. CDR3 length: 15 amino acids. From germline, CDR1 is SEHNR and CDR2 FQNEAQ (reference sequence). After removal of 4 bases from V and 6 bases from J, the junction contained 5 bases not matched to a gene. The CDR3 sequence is CASSSRSGGAGELFF. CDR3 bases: TGTGCCAGCAGCTCCCGAAGCGGGGGGGCCGGGGAGCTGTTTTTT. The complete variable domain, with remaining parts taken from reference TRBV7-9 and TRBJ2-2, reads DTGVSQNPRHKITKRGQNVTFRCDPISEHNRLYWYRQTLGQGPEFLTYFQNEAQLEKSRLLSDRFSAERPKGSFSTLEIQRTEQGDSAMYLCASSSRSGGAGELFFGEGSRLTVL.

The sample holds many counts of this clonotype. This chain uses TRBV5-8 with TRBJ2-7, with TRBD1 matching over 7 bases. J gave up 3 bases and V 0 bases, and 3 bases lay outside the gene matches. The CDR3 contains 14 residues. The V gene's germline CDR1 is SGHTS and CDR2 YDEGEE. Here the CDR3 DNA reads TGTGCCAGCAGCTTGGGACAGGGCCACTACGAGCAGTACTTC. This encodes CASSLGQGHYEQYF. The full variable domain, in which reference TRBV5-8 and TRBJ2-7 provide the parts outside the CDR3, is EAGVTQSPTHLIKTRGQQATLRCSPISGHTSVYWYQQALGLGLQFLLWYDEGEERNRGNFPPRFSGRQFPNYSSELNVNALELEDSALYLCASSLGQGHYEQYFGPGTRLTVT.

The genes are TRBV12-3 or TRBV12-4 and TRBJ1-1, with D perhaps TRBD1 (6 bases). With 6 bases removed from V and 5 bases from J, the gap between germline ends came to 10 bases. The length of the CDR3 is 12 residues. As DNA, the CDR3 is TGTGCCAGCAGCCCAGGACAGACTGAAGCTTTCTTT. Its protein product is CASSPGQTEAFF.

The CDR3 DNA reads TGTGCCAGTAGTATGGCGGCAGCGAACTATGGCTACACCTTC. Protein sequence: CASSMAAANYGYTF. The chain recombines TRBV19 with TRBJ1-2; D is unresolved. V was shortened by 3 bases and J by 2 bases, with 10 bases between the two germline ends. Germline V gives CDR1 LNHDA, CDR2 SQIVND (reference sequence). This CDR3 region has 14 residues.

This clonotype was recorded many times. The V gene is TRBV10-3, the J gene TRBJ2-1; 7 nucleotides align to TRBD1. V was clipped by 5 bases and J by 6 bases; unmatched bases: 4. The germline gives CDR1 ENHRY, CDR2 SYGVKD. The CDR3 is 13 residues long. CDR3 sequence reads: CAISSQGINEQFF. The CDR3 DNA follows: TGTGCCATCAGTTCACAGGGGATCAATGAGCAGTTCTTC.

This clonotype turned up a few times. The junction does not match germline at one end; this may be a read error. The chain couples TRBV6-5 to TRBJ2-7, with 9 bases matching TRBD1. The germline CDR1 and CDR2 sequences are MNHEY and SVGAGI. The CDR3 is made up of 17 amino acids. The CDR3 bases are TGTGCCAGCCGTTACGGGGGTAGGAGGACAGGGGCAAGCGAGCAGTACTTC. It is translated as CASRYGGRRTGASEQYF.

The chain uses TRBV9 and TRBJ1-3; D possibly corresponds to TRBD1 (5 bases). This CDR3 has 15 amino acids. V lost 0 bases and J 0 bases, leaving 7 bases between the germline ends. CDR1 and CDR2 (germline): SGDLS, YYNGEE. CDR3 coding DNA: TGTGCCAGCAGCGTAGGGGGGAACTCTGGAAACACCATATATTTT. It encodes CASSVGGNSGNTIYF. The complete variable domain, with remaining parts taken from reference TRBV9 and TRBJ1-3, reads DSGVTQTPKHLITATGQRVTLRCSPRSGDLSVYWYQQSLDQGLQFLIQYYNGEERAKGNILERFSAQQFPDLHSELNLSSLELGDSALYFCASSVGGNSGNTIYFGEGSWLTVV.

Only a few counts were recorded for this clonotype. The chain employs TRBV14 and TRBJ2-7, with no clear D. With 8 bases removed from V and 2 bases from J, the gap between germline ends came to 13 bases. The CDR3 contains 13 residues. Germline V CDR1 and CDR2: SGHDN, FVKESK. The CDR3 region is CASADRATYEQYF. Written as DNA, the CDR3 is TGTGCCAGCGCCGATAGGGCGACCTACGAGCAGTACTTC.

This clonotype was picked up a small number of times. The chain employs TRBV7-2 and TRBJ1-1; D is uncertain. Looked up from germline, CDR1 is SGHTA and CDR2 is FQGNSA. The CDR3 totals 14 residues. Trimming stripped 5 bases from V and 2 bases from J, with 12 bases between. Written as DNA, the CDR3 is TGTGCCAGCAGCCTTAGTTGGTCAAACACTGAAGCTTTCTTT. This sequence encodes CASSLSWSNTEAFF.